The text below deals with one TCR beta chain. Germline V CDR1 and CDR2: MDHEN, SYDVKM. The CDR3 is made up of 12 amino acids. V shed 11 bases, J shed 6 bases, and the junction held 10 bases outside the gene matches. Some clones are missing from TCRdb's copy, which holds only in-frame ones; the method was immunoSEQ multiplex PCR. This table holds over 110,000 clones, less than 95% found once. This sample was taken from a study of T cell responses to AZD1222 COVID-19 vaccine. The origin of this receptor is an adult in good health. The sample in question was peripheral blood, obtained on day 0 of AZD1222 vaccination. This chain connects TRBV28 to TRBJ2-7; the match to TRBD1 covers 7 bases. The CDR3, as DNA: TGTGCCGTGGGACAGTTTTTTCGCGAGCAGTACTTC. This codes for CAVGQFFREQYF.